The present TCR beta chain was sequenced within a study of neurological immune-mediated disorders. Trimming took 4 bases from V and 1 from J, leaving 7 bases between them. Germline assignment: CDR1 DFQATT and CDR2 SNEGSKA (reference sequence). The CDR3 has 12 residues. Time point specified: longitudinal time-point 1 (baseline). PBMCs stored at -80 C, 2 million in total, were the source of the unsorted libraries. By 5'RACE with 10-nucleotide random UMIs, the cDNA was made. Every sequencing run gave over 200 million TCR-beta sequences, taken from 15-18 subjects. TCRdb used MiXCR to reprocess the 5' RACE reads, holding one entry per CDR3 protein. The sample includes under 90,000 distinct CDR3 sequences, roughly a tenth of them seen just once. On this clonotype itself: This clone may be a read error of a much larger clone one base away.

Source material: PBMCs. The chain couples TRBV20-1 to TRBJ1-1; D ambiguous. The receptor comes from a man aged 25 to 40 in good health. CDR3: CSAILGNTEAFF. The DNA for the CDR3 is TGCAGTGCTATTCTGGGGAACACTGAAGCTTTCTTT.